These 20 T cell receptor beta chains originate from one sample sequenced in a study of cytomegalovirus exposure and HLA in healthy donors. This PCR relied on a set of 60 Vbeta primers and 13 Jbeta primers. Here immunoSEQ multiplex PCR was the method, and the copy in TCRdb shows in-frame clones only, minus some. The table counts approximately 140,000 clones; about 1.4% lies in the top ten. Sequencing was done on a sample of PBMCs. The source of these receptors is a middle-aged woman in good health and CMV-seronegative.

This chain connects TRBV6-6 to TRBJ1-6; 9 positions agree with TRBD1. V was pared by 6 bases and J by 4 bases, with 4 bases of the junction left unmatched. The CDR3 loop spans 15 amino acids. Germline CDR1 reads MNHNY; CDR2 reads SVGAGI (reference sequence). The CDR3 DNA follows: TGTGCCAGCAGAGCCGGGACAGGGTATAATTCACCCCTCCACTTT. It is translated as CASRAGTGYNSPLHF.

The CDR3 sequence is CASSRSGGGMVNEQFF. The DNA of the CDR3 is TGTGCCAGCAGCCGCAGCGGGGGAGGGATGGTCAATGAGCAGTTCTTC. The chain links TRBV7-3 to TRBJ2-1; 8 bases align to TRBD2. The CDR3 length is 16 residues. CDR1 is SGHTA, CDR2 FQGTGA, per germline. V lost 5 bases, J lost 6 bases, and 12 bases stayed unmatched.

The genes are TRBV7-3 and TRBJ2-5; 12 bases align to TRBD2. CDR1 and CDR2 (germline): SGHTA, FQGTGA. V shed 4 bases and J 1 base; nucleotides not matched to a gene: 4. The CDR3 has 16 amino acids. The DNA for the CDR3 is TGTGCCAGCAGCTCAGGGACTAGCGGGCGCCAAGAGACCCAGTACTTC. Encoded protein: CASSSGTSGRQETQYF.

This chain links TRBV11-2 with TRBJ2-7; TRBD1 agrees at 8 bases. The CDR3 spans 15 residues. Looked up from germline, CDR1 is SGHAT and CDR2 is FQNNGV. After removal of 7 bases from V and 3 bases from J, the junction contained 11 bases not matched to a gene. The chain's CDR3 is CASNSGQGRYYEQYF. CDR3 nucleotide sequence: TGTGCCAGCAACTCAGGACAGGGCCGCTACTACGAGCAGTACTTC.

The V and J genes are TRBV11-2 and TRBJ1-3; 8 bases match TRBD1. Trimming removed 0 bases from V and 5 bases from J; junction bases left unmatched: 6. Germline CDR1 is SGHAT and CDR2 is FQNNGV. The CDR3 totals 16 residues. Written as DNA, the CDR3 is TGTGCCAGCAGCTTAGATCTACGACAGGGGAGAAACACCATATATTTT. Translation gives CASSLDLRQGRNTIYF.

The rearrangement links TRBV7-2 to TRBJ2-1; 10 bases map to TRBD2. V lost 4 bases, J lost 5 bases, and 17 bases stayed unmatched. The germline V gene has CDR1 SGHTA and CDR2 FQGNSA. This CDR3 has 19 residues. The CDR3 DNA sequence: TGTGCCAGCAGCTCCACCCGGGGGCTAGCGGGGGTAGTCAACAATGAGCAGTTCTTC. This encodes CASSSTRGLAGVVNNEQFF.

The rearrangement uses TRBV6-1 and TRBJ1-1; TRBD1 matches at 9 bases. The CDR3 has 14 amino acids. Germline CDR1 reads MNHNS; CDR2 reads SASEGT. V dropped 7 bases and J dropped 5; count of bases not matched to a gene: 8. CDR3: CASNWGQGRTEAFF. As DNA, the CDR3 is TGTGCCAGCAATTGGGGACAGGGAAGGACTGAAGCTTTCTTT.

The chain uses TRBV9 and TRBJ2-3; the D gene is possibly TRBD1 (6 bases). V was pared by 2 bases and J by 8 bases, with 9 bases between. This CDR3 has 12 amino acids. Germline V gene sequence: CDR1 SGDLS, CDR2 YYNGEE. CDR3 loop: CASSVTGGTQYF. The CDR3 DNA sequence: TGTGCCAGCAGCGTGACAGGAGGTACGCAGTATTTT. The full variable domain, its missing parts supplied by reference TRBV9 and TRBJ2-3, is DSGVTQTPKHLITATGQRVTLRCSPRSGDLSVYWYQQSLDQGLQFLIQYYNGEERAKGNILERFSAQQFPDLHSELNLSSLELGDSALYFCASSVTGGTQYFGPGTRLTVL.

The chain uses TRBV6-4 and TRBJ1-2; a weak D match, TRBD1 (6 bases). The germline V gene has CDR1 MRHNA and CDR2 SNTAGT. The V gene lost 2 bases and the J gene lost 8 bases, with 15 bases spanning the gap. The CDR3 runs 14 residues. The CDR3 coding sequence is TGTGCCAGCAGTGACCCTCAGGGGCGAGGGGGCTACACCTTC. It codes for CASSDPQGRGGYTF.

The chain employs TRBV7-2 and TRBJ1-5; 8 positions agree with TRBD1. Germline CDR1 reads SGHTA; CDR2 reads FQGNSA. The length of the CDR3 is 15 residues. The V segment lost 5 bases and the J segment 9 bases; nucleotides outside the gene matches: 12. The CDR3: CASSTTTGGGWPQHF. CDR3 bases: TGTGCCAGCAGCACAACCACAGGGGGGGGTTGGCCCCAGCATTTT.

The chain combines TRBV10-3 with TRBJ2-5, with D tentatively TRBD1 (5 bases). Trimming shortened V by 6 bases and J by 5 bases, and 7 bases separated the two germline ends. The CDR3 sequence is 11 residues long. CDR1 is ENHRY, CDR2 SYGVKD, per germline. CDR3 residues: CAIRQDETQYF. The CDR3 nucleotides read TGTGCCATCAGACAGGACGAGACCCAGTACTTC.

The V and J genes are TRBV5-1 and TRBJ2-7; TRBD1 matches 10 bases. J was trimmed by 3 bases and V by 0 bases; bases with no gene match: 12. Germline V CDR1 and CDR2: SGHRS, YFSETQ. The CDR3 extends over 18 amino acids. The CDR3 nucleotides are TGCGCCAGCAGCTTGGCTGGTCTTGGACAGGGGGGGAACTACGAGCAGTACTTC. Encoded protein: CASSLAGLGQGGNYEQYF.

The chain couples TRBV7-9 to TRBJ1-1; 7 bases are shared with TRBD1. Trimming cost V 2 bases and J 1 base; bases outside gene matches: 7. This CDR3 is 16 amino acids long. CDR1 and CDR2 from the germline V gene are SEHNR and FQNEAQ (reference sequence). For the CDR3, the DNA is TGTGCCAGCAGCTTACGTTTGAGGGGGCCGAACACTGAAGCTTTCTTT. It translates to CASSLRLRGPNTEAFF.

This chain links TRBV9 with TRBJ2-5; D not certain. Trimming stripped 0 bases from V and 1 base from J, with 13 bases between. The CDR3 consists of 16 residues. Germline CDR1 SGDLS, CDR2 YYNGEE. The CDR3 here is CASSVAVWPSQETQYF. The CDR3 region has the DNA TGTGCCAGCAGCGTAGCCGTCTGGCCTAGCCAAGAGACCCAGTACTTC. The full variable domain, completed using reference TRBV9 and TRBJ2-5, is DSGVTQTPKHLITATGQRVTLRCSPRSGDLSVYWYQQSLDQGLQFLIQYYNGEERAKGNILERFSAQQFPDLHSELNLSSLELGDSALYFCASSVAVWPSQETQYFGPGTRLLVL.

The J gene is TRBJ2-1, the V gene TRBV5-1, with no clear D. Per germline, CDR1 SGHRS and CDR2 YFSETQ. V gave up 2 bases and J gave up 4 bases, with 13 bases separating them. This CDR3 comprises 15 residues. The CDR3 DNA is TGCGCCAGCAGCTTTTTTCCTGGAGATTACAATGAGCAGTTCTTC. This codes for CASSFFPGDYNEQFF.

The chain is built from TRBV14 and TRBJ2-5; unclear D gene. The CDR3 is made up of 11 amino acids. Germline assignment: CDR1 SGHDN and CDR2 FVKESK. The V gene lost 0 bases and the J gene lost 7 bases, with 3 bases spanning the gap. CDR3 in amino acids: CASSQERTQYF. The CDR3, as DNA: TGTGCCAGCAGCCAAGAGAGGACCCAGTACTTC.

As DNA, the CDR3 is TGTGCCAGCAGCCCTTATCCCACAAATCAGCCCCAGCATTTT. This sequence encodes CASSPYPTNQPQHF. V and J are TRBV7-9 and TRBJ1-5; D is ambiguous. Trimming removed 5 bases from V and 4 bases from J, with 12 bases in between. The CDR3 runs to 14 residues. Germline CDR1 is SEHNR and CDR2 is FQNEAQ (reference sequence).

The chain uses TRBV19 and TRBJ2-3; D is perhaps TRBD1 (5 bases). Germline V gene sequence: CDR1 LNHDA, CDR2 SQIVND (reference sequence). The CDR3 loop spans 14 amino acids. V was trimmed by 6 bases and J by 8 bases, leaving 18 bases between them. CDR3 in amino acids: CASRPTGDLGTQYF. The DNA for the CDR3 is TGTGCCAGTAGACCTACAGGAGACCTAGGTACGCAGTATTTT.

The CDR3 nucleotides read TGTGCCAGCCAGGGGGCAAATGAAAAACTGTTTTTT. This encodes CASQGANEKLFF. J is TRBJ1-4 and V is TRBV5-6; 8 nucleotides line up with TRBD1. The germline V gene encodes CDR1 SGHDT and CDR2 YYEEEE. The CDR3 spans 12 residues. Trimming cost V 7 bases and J 5 bases; bases outside gene matches: 1.

This rearrangement joins TRBV11-2 to TRBJ2-7, with 7 bases fitting TRBD1. The CDR3 has 13 amino acids. The V and J ends lost 5 bases and 6 bases, in that order; junction bases with no gene match: 7. From germline, CDR1 is SGHAT and CDR2 FQNNGV. For the CDR3, the DNA is TGTGCCAGCAGCGTCTCGACAGGGTTCGAGCAGTACGTC. Translation gives CASSVSTGFEQYV.